This T cell receptor (beta chain) was sequenced in a study of T-cell reconstitution after alpha-beta-depleted transplantation in children. Whole-study findings and limits: Hyperexpanded clones declined; after one year, newly produced T cells mostly supplied diversity. Several hundred rapidly expanded clones from non-depleted graft cells reportedly supplied alpha-beta T cells about two months post-transplant.

Details on this clonotype: Its antigen is as yet unknown.

The TCRbeta library incorporated unique molecular identifiers. TCRdb recomputed calls from the PCR reads with MiXCR, one row per CDR3 protein. Among a few hundred thousand distinct CDR3 sequences listed, more than 20% were seen once. V lost 6 bases, J lost 6 bases, and 8 bases lay in between. This CDR3 contains 11 residues. V and J are TRBV12-3 or TRBV12-4 and TRBJ1-2, with a weak D call TRBD1 (5 bases). The specimen was PBMCs, collected before TCRalphabeta/CD19-depleted stem cell transplant. The TCR sequence derives from a boy younger than two with Wiskott-Aldrich syndrome, due to receive a stem cell transplant. The CDR3 loop is CASRDSDGYTF. The CDR3 DNA reads as TGTGCCAGCAGAGACAGTGATGGCTACACCTTC.